This T cell receptor (beta chain) stems from a study of human T cells and chemical hapten exposure. Study-wide context: Patients had diphenylcyclopropenone applied to the scalp weekly throughout the roughly 23-week study.

Original methodology: TCR counts had a median of approximately 87,000 per sample and spanned roughly 20,000 to 690,600. TCRdb independently ran MiXCR on the RACE reads; one entry per CDR3 protein. V and J calls and clone size were set by TCRdb, not the authors. The sample carries about 110,000 distinct CDR3 sequences, roughly 9% recorded once. The time point here: patch test 2, 6 weeks after DPC sensitization. Treatment described: therapeutic diphenylcyclopropenone sensitization with weekly scalp DPC. The receptor comes from a woman aged 40 to 50 with alopecia areata. Some clones in this sample may be carry-over from other donors' samples. The material sequenced was whole blood, taken in connection with sensitization to the hapten diphenylcyclopropenone (DPC).

The CDR3 spells CASSLPSGGAFYEQYF. CDR3 in DNA: TGTGCCAGCAGCCTGCCGAGCGGGGGGGCGTTCTACGAGCAGTACTTC. The chain combines TRBV7-2 with TRBJ2-7; TRBD2 agrees at 10 bases. With 5 bases clipped from V and 3 bases from J, the junction kept 10 bases outside the gene matches. Germline V gene data show CDR1 as SGHTA and CDR2 as FQGNSA. The CDR3 loop spans 16 amino acids.